The 18 T cell receptor beta chains listed next were all sequenced from one sample in a study of blood T cell repertoires in COVID-19. The method was immunoSEQ multiplex PCR; TCRdb's version includes in-frame clones alone and lacks a portion of them. This table has around 130,000 clones, more than 75% appearing once. Sequenced material: peripheral blood. These receptors originate from a man in his sixties with COVID-19, enrolled during active disease.

This sequence joins TRBV7-3 and TRBJ1-5; tentatively, D is TRBD1 (5 bases). V was shortened by 0 bases and J by 1 base, with 13 bases between the two germline ends. CDR1 and CDR2 from the germline V gene are SGHTA and FQGTGA. The CDR3 has 17 amino acids. The CDR3 DNA reads TGTGCCAGCAGCTTAACGTTCTACAGACAGAGCAATCAGCCCCAGCATTTT. Translating it yields CASSLTFYRQSNQPQHF.

The chain has TRBV7-6 and TRBJ2-5; 11 nucleotides agree with TRBD1. Germline assignment: CDR1 SGHVS and CDR2 FNYEAQ. The V and J ends lost 5 bases and 5 bases, in that order; junction bases with no gene match: 7. The CDR3 runs to 15 residues. CDR3 residues: CASSLRDRGGETQYF. Here the CDR3 DNA reads TGTGCCAGCAGCCTCCGGGACAGGGGGGGGGAGACCCAGTACTTC.

The chain links TRBV7-9 to TRBJ1-4, with 7 bases fitting TRBD1. The junction had 7 bases not matched to a gene; V was cut back by 5 bases and J by 1 base. CDR3 length: 16 residues. Germline CDR1 SEHNR, CDR2 FQNEAQ (reference sequence). This chain's CDR3 is CASSRRGQITNEKLFF. The CDR3 DNA reads TGTGCCAGCAGCCGTAGGGGGCAGATAACTAATGAAAAACTGTTTTTT.

This chain uses TRBV12-3 or TRBV12-4 with TRBJ1-5; D possibly corresponds to TRBD1 (5 bases). V was trimmed by 6 bases and J by 3 bases, leaving 9 bases between them. This CDR3 has 13 amino acids. The CDR3: CASRSGHNQPQHF. Here the CDR3 DNA reads TGTGCCAGCAGGTCAGGACACAATCAGCCCCAGCATTTT.

The chain couples TRBV5-4 to TRBJ2-3; D not certain. The CDR3 loop spans 14 amino acids. Trimming took 5 bases from V and 2 from J, leaving 12 bases between them. CDR1 is SGHNT and CDR2 is YYREEE in the germline V gene (reference sequence). CDR3 loop: CASSFDINTDTQYF. The CDR3 DNA sequence: TGTGCCAGCAGTTTTGACATTAACACAGATACGCAGTATTTT. The entire variable domain, with the rest obtained from reference TRBV5-4 and TRBJ2-3, is as follows: ETGVTQSPTHLIKTRGQQVTLRCSSQSGHNTVSWYQQALGQGPQFIFQYYREEENGRGNFPPRFSGLQFPNYSSELNVNALELDDSALYLCASSFDINTDTQYFGPGTRLTVL.

The V and J genes are TRBV25-1 and TRBJ2-7; 11 positions match TRBD2. Germline V lookup: CDR1 MGHDK, CDR2 SYGVNS. The trim removed 2 bases at V and 3 bases at J, leaving 3 bases unmatched. CDR3 size: 15 residues. The CDR3 sequence: CASSERTSGYYEQYF. In nucleotides, the CDR3 is TGTGCCAGCAGTGAACGGACTAGCGGGTACTACGAGCAGTACTTC.

The chain has TRBV5-1 and TRBJ2-2, with TRBD2 matching 7 bases. CDR3 length equals 15 residues. CDR1 and CDR2 from the germline V gene are SGHRS and YFSETQ. After removal of 4 bases from V and 0 bases from J, the junction contained 3 bases not matched to a gene. CDR3 residues: CASSTGLTNTGELFF. CDR3 coding DNA: TGCGCCAGCAGCACGGGACTAACGAACACCGGGGAGCTGTTTTTT.

This clone was observed once. The chain employs TRBV27 and TRBJ2-7; 11 bases agree with TRBD1. The V gene end was trimmed by 4 bases and the J gene end by 4 bases; junction bases not matched to a gene: 3. Germline V CDR1 and CDR2: MNHEY, SMNVEV (reference sequence). The CDR3 runs to 14 residues. The DNA for the CDR3 is TGTGCCAGCAGTTCCGGGACAGGGGGTTACGAGCAGTACTTC. It is translated as CASSSGTGGYEQYF.

This clone came up once. The V call is TRBV7-9, the J call TRBJ2-1; TRBD2 is a possible D gene (6 bases). Germline CDR1 is SEHNR and CDR2 is FQNEAQ (reference sequence). This CDR3 has 18 residues. The V end was cut by 6 bases, the J end by 0 bases, with 21 bases between. The CDR3 spells CASSHGGRKVGSYNEQFF. The CDR3 nucleotides are TGTGCCAGCAGTCATGGAGGGAGAAAGGTTGGCTCCTACAATGAGCAGTTCTTC.

The chain combines TRBV5-1 with TRBJ1-2, with 7 bases aligning to TRBD1. CDR3 length: 16 amino acids. Germline values: CDR1 SGHRS, CDR2 YFSETQ. With 1 base clipped from V and 6 bases from J, the junction kept 12 bases outside the gene matches. The CDR3 region has the DNA TGCGCCAGCAGCTTGAGAGGGGGCGCGGTGAGGGATGGCTACACCTTC. It translates to CASSLRGGAVRDGYTF.

The gene calls are TRBV29-1 and TRBJ2-5; TRBD1 agrees at 8 bases. The CDR3 is 14 residues long. Germline CDR1 and CDR2: SQVTM and ANQGSEA. The junction had 11 bases not matched to a gene; V was cut back by 7 bases and J by 4 bases. In nucleotides, the CDR3 is TGCAGCGCTGGGGCCCTTGGACAGGGAGAGACCCAGTACTTC. It is translated as CSAGALGQGETQYF.

The chain uses TRBV19 and TRBJ1-5; D remains ambiguous. The germline V gene has CDR1 LNHDA and CDR2 SQIVND (reference sequence). The CDR3 totals 15 residues. Trimming took 6 bases from V and 0 from J, leaving 12 bases between them. The CDR3 loop is CASRAEVNSNQPQHF. As DNA, the CDR3 is TGTGCCAGTAGAGCCGAAGTTAATAGCAATCAGCCCCAGCATTTT.

J is TRBJ1-1 and V is TRBV7-2; perhaps TRBD1 as D (5 bases). Germline CDR1 reads SGHTA; CDR2 reads FQGNSA. CDR3 length equals 15 residues. Trimming cost V 5 bases and J 4 bases, with 17 bases left between them. This CDR3 is CASSLLGGATTEAFF. The CDR3 region has the DNA TGTGCCAGCAGCCTATTGGGAGGGGCGACCACTGAAGCTTTCTTT.

The chain has TRBV19 and TRBJ2-1, with a weak D call TRBD1 (6 bases). The V gene's germline CDR1 is LNHDA and CDR2 SQIVND (reference sequence). The ends were cut back, 4 bases at V and 13 bases at J, with 17 bases in the middle. This CDR3 comprises 13 residues. For the CDR3, the DNA is TGTGCCAGTAGTAATCGACAGGCCTTCACCCAGTTCTTC. This codes for CASSNRQAFTQFF.

The chain recombines TRBV30 with TRBJ2-7; 10 positions match TRBD1. The CDR3 is 15 residues long. In germline, CDR1 is GTSNPN, CDR2 SVGIG (reference sequence). Trimming took 1 base from V and 2 from J; bases not matched to a gene: 5. The CDR3 loop is CAWSGAGTGAYEQYF. Written as DNA, the CDR3 is TGTGCCTGGAGTGGGGCCGGGACAGGGGCCTACGAGCAGTACTTC.

The CDR3 loop is CASRSRDYGYTF. CDR3 nucleotide sequence: TGTGCCAGCAGGTCCAGGGACTATGGCTACACCTTC. The chain uses TRBV12-3 or TRBV12-4 and TRBJ1-2; maybe TRBD1 (5 bases). The CDR3 covers 12 residues. The V gene lost 6 bases and the J gene lost 3 bases, with 8 bases spanning the gap.

CDR3 DNA sequence: TGTGCCAGCAGCGACAGGGCGCGCAATCAGCCCCAGCATTTT. This gives the protein CASSDRARNQPQHF. V usage is TRBV28 and J usage is TRBJ1-5, with 7 bases lining up with TRBD1. J was trimmed by 2 bases and V by 6 bases; bases with no gene match: 4. Germline V gene data show CDR1 as MDHEN and CDR2 as SYDVKM. The CDR3 length is 14 residues.

This clone was recorded a few times. The chain carries TRBV11-2 and TRBJ1-2, with 10 bases identical to TRBD1. The CDR3 length is 15 residues. Germline V gene data show CDR1 as SGHAT and CDR2 as FQNNGV. J was trimmed by 3 bases and V by 4 bases; bases with no gene match: 5. The CDR3 DNA follows: TGTGCCAGCAGCTCCCGGGACAGGGGCTACTATGGCTACACCTTC. Protein sequence: CASSSRDRGYYGYTF. The full variable domain, completed using reference TRBV11-2 and TRBJ1-2, is EAGVAQSPRYKIIEKRQSVAFWCNPISGHATLYWYQQILGQGPKLLIQFQNNGVVDDSQLPKDRFSAERLKGVDSTLKIQPAKLEDSAVYLCASSSRDRGYYGYTFGSGTRLTVV.